This TCR beta chain originates from a study of cytomegalovirus exposure and HLA in healthy donors. At the level of the study: In an early release, HLA-typed donors contributed approximately 80 million unique TCR sequences.

Points on this clone: The antigen remains unidentified.

Germline trimming cut 7 bases from V and 7 bases from J; bases unmatched to any gene: 4. CDR3 size: 14 residues. The V gene's germline CDR1 is MNHEY and CDR2 SMNVEV (reference sequence). Study-wide findings and caveats: Near-uniform donor sequencing depth was presumed by presence/absence analyses.

The PCR employed 60 Vbeta primers together with 13 Jbeta primers. Assay: immunoSEQ multiplex PCR; the TCRdb copy retains only in-frame clones and omits some. This sample yields about 150,000 clones, of which over 60% are seen a single time; roughly 1.7% belongs to the top ten. This rearrangement joins TRBV27 to TRBJ2-1, with 13 bases fitting TRBD2. The sample comprised PBMCs. The source of this sequence is a woman between 18 and 29 years old in good health and CMV-seronegative. The chain's CDR3 is CASTGLAGVNEQFF. In nucleotides, the CDR3 is TGTGCCAGCACCGGACTAGCGGGGGTAAATGAGCAGTTCTTC.